This T cell receptor (beta chain) was observed in a study of blood T cells in healthy people across ages. Next came a second PCR, run for roughly 6 to 11 cycles, which used a sample-barcoded 5' primer along with a J-beta primer mix. TCRdb reprocessed the 5' RACE reads via MiXCR and lists one record per CDR3 protein. The sample yields around 1.7 million distinct CDR3 sequences, roughly 27% seen once. A few counts support this clonotype. Germline CDR1 and CDR2: SGHTA and FQGNSA. V dropped 6 bases and J dropped 4 bases, with 16 bases sitting between them. This CDR3 contains 15 residues. Sequences were obtained from blood. The chain links TRBV7-2 to TRBJ1-5, with D possibly matching TRBD1 (6 bases). This TCR was recovered from a woman between 25 and 40 years old in good health. Here the CDR3 DNA reads TGTGCCAGCAGTTGGGGGCGAGGGGGGAATCAGCCCCAGCATTTT. Amino acid sequence: CASSWGRGGNQPQHF.